This entry concerns a single TCR beta chain. The sample has other DNA sequences that encode this CDR3 too. This entry comes from a study of shared clonotypes between healthy human individuals. Method: immunoSEQ multiplex PCR; TCRdb's copy keeps in-frame clones and lacks some. The sample has some 2,500,000 clones; roughly 93% are singletons. CDR3 length equals 12 residues. Germline loops: CDR1 MDHEN, CDR2 SYDVKM. Trimming removed 1 base at V and 6 bases at J, with 7 bases between. The chain is built from TRBV28 and TRBJ2-7; no clear D. The clonotype originates from a man aged 18 to 30 in good health. Some clones in this sample may be carry-over from other donors' samples. The sample was naive CD4+ T cells from PBMCs. Noted subset: CD45RA+ positively selected. CDR3 region: CASSLLVGEQYF. The CDR3 coding sequence is TGTGCCAGCAGTTTATTGGTTGGCGAGCAGTACTTC.